Included here is one T cell receptor beta chain sequence, with context. Antigen unknown. The CDR3 end lies 3 residues beyond the end of the read and is filled in from the germline J gene. This sample stems from a study of Tregs in tolerant kidney transplant recipients. The CDR3 covers 13 residues. The germline V gene encodes CDR1 DFQATT and CDR2 SNEGSKA (reference sequence). V lost 4 bases and J lost 1, with 9 bases in between. Study outcomes and limitations: Biological reproducibility was not directly addressed, but technical replication error appeared minimal.

The method was immunoSEQ multiplex PCR; TCRdb's version includes in-frame clones alone and lacks a portion of them. In total, the table holds roughly 48,000 clones. This sample comprised CD4+ T cells from blood, obtained before the transplant. The receptor's source is a human donor who received a combined kidney and bone marrow transplant. The rearrangement links TRBV20-1 to TRBJ2-3; D gene uncertain. The CDR3 bases that were read are TGCAGTGCTAATCAGTACGGCACAGATACG. Translated: CSANQYGTDT. The entire CDR3 reads CSANQYGTDTQYF.